This T cell receptor beta chain was identified in a study of identical twins (dated by TCRdb to the mid-2010s). Context from the whole study: To test whether fetal clonotypes persist, this study deep-sequenced TCR alpha and beta repertoires from monozygotic twins, from unrelated adults of various ages, and from cord blood. To rule out contamination, replicate twin experiments were performed at different times with different library preparation protocols. On the study overall, not on this receptor specifically: A weaker excess of twin sharing was found in beta out-of-frame sequences because the signal-to-noise ratio was lowered by fewer shared sequences. Out-of-frame TCR alpha sequences shared between twins showed an excess of low generation-probability sequences compared with coincidental sharing between unrelated individuals. Because the same donors could not be followed over many years, conclusions were based on cross-sectional statistical analysis. In monozygotic twins, out-of-frame TCR alpha sharing was systematically underestimated by recombination models, although the models agreed with sharing between unrelated individuals. Invariant T cells such as MAIT and iNKT could partly confound zero-insertion analyses, though diverse VJ usage argued against this for most clonotypes. Abundant cord blood beta clonotypes carried fewer insertions; young adult naive repertoires showed a weaker similar trend, while memory repertoires showed none.

Every donor in the study was a healthy Caucasian. The twin cohort consisted of three pairs of female monozygotic twins, all aged roughly 18 to 29 years. Peripheral blood mononuclear cells were the source from which RNA for the TCR libraries was isolated. Preparation of the library involved 5' RACE. For sequencing, an Illumina HiSeq 2000 was employed. Template switching introduced a universal primer binding site; the final cDNA contained a unique molecular identifier, enabling accurate counting of TCR cDNA molecules. First-strand cDNA for TCR alpha and beta chains was synthesized from specific primers in the conserved constant-segment region. To control for contamination, each cDNA library was double barcoded with a SMART-Mk sample barcode plus Illumina barcodes. TruSeq adapter sequences along with Illumina sample barcodes were introduced in two successive PCR steps. TCR alpha and beta cDNA libraries were sequenced on the Illumina HiSeq platform with custom primers. As for the authors' bioinformatics: Raw reads were processed with MiGEC to extract unique molecular identifiers, and MiXCR was used to determine CDR3 positions. For each individual, recombination models were inferred using an EM algorithm with the repgenHMM and IGoR tools. Shared clonotype analysis was performed with the tcR package in R, normalizing sharing by the product of cloneset sizes. Out-of-frame nonproductive sequences were analyzed to study raw recombination free of thymic and clonal selection effects. Starting from the raw public reads, TCRdb applied fastp trimming at Q25, assembled clones with MiXCR and retained in-frame beta chains. Each entry merges the rows of one CDR3 protein and shows their most common DNA and genes. The V and J calls, along with clone size, are taken from TCRdb and not from the paper's own processing. Within this sample are some 600,000 distinct CDR3 sequences, with 7% to 7.5% of them counted one time only. Roughly 1.5% of the sample is taken by the ten largest.

This clonotype came up a few times. The antigen this receptor binds is unknown. No per-base quality is available; no much larger clone lies one base away. CDR3 length: 16 amino acids, cysteine to phenylalanine. Only CDR3 DNA is held: 48 bases, read in frame from base 1. Trimming accounts for 8 bases at V and 5 bases at J, while the number of junction bases matched to no gene is 13. Taken from the germline V gene, the CDR1 and CDR2 loops are MDHEN and SYDVKM. The same specimen was also included in a second study, on yellow fever vaccine responses in identical twins. As the second publication notes: The authors reported that the T cell response to vaccination in identical twins appeared partly convergent and partly personalized. In the study, vaccine-responding T cell clones were precisely tracked in identical twins.

Sequencing was performed on PBMCs. The chain uses TRBV28 and TRBJ2-7; 12 bases in between match TRBD2. This clonotype was obtained from a woman aged 18 to 35 in good health. The CDR3 corresponds to CASGLGTSGFNNEQYF. The nucleotide sequence is TGTGCCAGCGGACTCGGGACTAGCGGGTTCAACAACGAGCAGTACTTC.